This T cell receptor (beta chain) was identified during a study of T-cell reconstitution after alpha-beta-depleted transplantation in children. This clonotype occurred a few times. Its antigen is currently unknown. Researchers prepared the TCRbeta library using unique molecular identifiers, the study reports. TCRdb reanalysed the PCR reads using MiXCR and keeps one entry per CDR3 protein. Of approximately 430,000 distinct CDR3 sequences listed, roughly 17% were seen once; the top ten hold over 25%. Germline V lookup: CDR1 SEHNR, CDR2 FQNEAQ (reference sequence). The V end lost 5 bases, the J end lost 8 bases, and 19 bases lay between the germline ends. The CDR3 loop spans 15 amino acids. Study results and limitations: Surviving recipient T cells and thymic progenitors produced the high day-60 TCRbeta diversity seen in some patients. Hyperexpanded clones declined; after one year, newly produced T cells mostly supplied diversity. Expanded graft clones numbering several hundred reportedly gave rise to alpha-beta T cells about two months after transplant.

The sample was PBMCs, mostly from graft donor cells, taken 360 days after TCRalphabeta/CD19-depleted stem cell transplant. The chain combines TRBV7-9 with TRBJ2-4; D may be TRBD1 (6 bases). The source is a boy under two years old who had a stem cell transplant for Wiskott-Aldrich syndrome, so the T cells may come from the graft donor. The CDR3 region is CASSPQGPRKDIQYF. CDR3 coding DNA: TGTGCCAGCAGCCCCCAGGGGCCCAGAAAAGACATTCAGTACTTC. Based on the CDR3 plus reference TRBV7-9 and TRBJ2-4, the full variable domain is DTGVSQNPRHKITKRGQNVTFRCDPISEHNRLYWYRQTLGQGPEFLTYFQNEAQLEKSRLLSDRFSAERPKGSFSTLEIQRTEQGDSAMYLCASSPQGPRKDIQYFGAGTRLSVL.